This T cell receptor beta chain was sequenced during a study of blood T cell repertoires in COVID-19. Study information: Material from acute and convalescent COVID-19 was sourced from the United States, Italy and Spain. From T cells, B-cell-depleted T cells, or PBMCs came the material, which was cDNA or gDNA.

With V trimmed by 11 bases and J by 6 bases, 8 bases remained unmatched. The germline gives CDR1 MGHDK, CDR2 SYGVNS. CDR3 size: 13 residues. Original handling: Reference gene primer amplification gave estimated nucleated cell counts. Assay: immunoSEQ multiplex PCR; the TCRdb copy retains only in-frame clones and omits some. The V and J calls and the clone size are those of that table, but D and trimming were determined from the DNA. The data contain 200,000 to 300,000 clones, roughly nine tenths of them singletons. The sample was peripheral blood. This rearrangement joins TRBV25-1 to TRBJ2-2, with TRBD2 matching 8 bases. This TCR was recovered from a man younger than 30 with active or convalescent COVID-19. CDR3 protein: CARGGYSAGELFF. The CDR3, as DNA: TGTGCCCGGGGGGGGTACTCGGCCGGGGAGCTGTTTTTT.